Ten or more counts support the clone carrying this T cell receptor beta chain. The antigen is unknown. This sample was included in a study of CD8 T cells in ankylosing spondylitis. Construction of TCR beta libraries was performed using quantitative 5'-RACE with molecular barcodes. One entry per CDR3 protein results from TCRdb running MiXCR on the 5' RACE reads. The data hold about 250,000 distinct CDR3 sequences, with under 12% observed a single time. The germline V gene has CDR1 LNHNV and CDR2 YYDKDF (reference sequence). Trimming removed 0 bases from V and 8 bases from J, with 11 bases in between. The CDR3 covers 15 residues. Notes on the study in general: Ankylosing spondylitis blood appeared to carry a characteristic TCR beta motif of roughly eight highly homologous variants. According to the report, clones linked to the disease were significantly enriched in matched synovial fluid samples taken from ankylosing spondylitis patients. Past research had described some motif variants in reactive arthritis synovial fluid and blood.

The chain carries TRBV15 and TRBJ1-6, with D perhaps matching TRBD1 (5 bases). The sample consisted of blood, either unsorted or a sorted T cell fraction (not recorded which). This receptor was obtained from a male donor with ankylosing spondylitis or in good health (not recorded which). DNA for the CDR3: TGTGCCACCAGCAGAGAGATACAGGTGGATTCACCCCTCCACTTT. Translation gives CATSREIQVDSPLHF.